This T cell receptor beta chain stems from a study of technical replicates of blood from several donors. This clone was observed a single time. The method was immunoSEQ multiplex PCR; TCRdb's version includes in-frame clones alone and lacks a portion of them. The sample consists of roughly 87,000 clones, 90% to 95% of them appearing once. The specimen was T cells isolated from PBMCs. This TCR was recovered from a human donor in good health.

The CDR3 DNA reads TGTGCCAGCAGCCCAGATAGCGGGAGCTACAATGAGCAGTTCTTC. The encoded protein is CASSPDSGSYNEQFF. This chain joins TRBV9 and TRBJ2-1; 9 positions match TRBD2. Germline V gene sequence: CDR1 SGDLS, CDR2 YYNGEE. V dropped 4 bases and J dropped 3; count of bases not matched to a gene: 5. The CDR3 has 15 amino acids.